The T cell receptor (beta chain) described here comes from a study of vaccination and CD4 T cells after COVID-19. This clonotype showed up just once. Its antigen remains unknown. The trim removed 0 bases at V and 6 bases at J, leaving 8 bases unmatched. The CDR3 is 16 amino acids. Germline CDR1 and CDR2: LNHNV and YYDKDF (reference sequence). The treatment here: roughly 11-day PBMC culture with coronavirus spike peptide pools or control peptides (ViraFEST assay). Study-wide results and caveats: Convalescent patient numbers were relatively low, with no early post-infection timepoints.

The Oncomine TCR Beta short-read assay sequenced DNA from cultured CD4+ T cells. CD4+ T cells were cultured, and genomic DNA was extracted from them. TCRdb processed the PCR reads anew with MiXCR; each CDR3 protein has one entry. The repertoire consists of about 12,000 distinct CDR3 sequences, with roughly 74% occurring once and the leading ten covering about a third. Sequences were obtained from CD4+ T cells from blood, cultured in vitro. The chain employs TRBV15 and TRBJ2-3; 8 nucleotides align to TRBD1. This sequence originates from a human donor who had recovered from COVID-19. The CDR3 bases are TGTGCCACCAGCAGAGAAACGGACAGGGAATTGGATACGCAGTATTTT. Protein: CATSRETDRELDTQYF.